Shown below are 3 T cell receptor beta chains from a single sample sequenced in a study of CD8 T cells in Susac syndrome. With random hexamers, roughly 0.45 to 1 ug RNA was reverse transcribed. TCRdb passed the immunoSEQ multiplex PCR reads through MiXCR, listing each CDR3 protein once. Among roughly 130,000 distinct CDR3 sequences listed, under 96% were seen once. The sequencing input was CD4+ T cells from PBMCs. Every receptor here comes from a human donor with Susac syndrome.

CDR3 in amino acids: CASSLERLQGISNTQETQYF. CDR3 DNA sequence: TGTGCCAGCAGCTTAGAACGTTTACAGGGGATCTCGAATACGCAAGAGACCCAGTACTTC. V gene TRBV11-2 combines with J gene TRBJ2-5, with TRBD1 matching 7 bases. V was clipped by 0 bases and J by 2 bases; unmatched bases: 18. This CDR3 is built from 20 residues. Per the germline V gene, CDR1 is SGHAT and CDR2 is FQNNGV.

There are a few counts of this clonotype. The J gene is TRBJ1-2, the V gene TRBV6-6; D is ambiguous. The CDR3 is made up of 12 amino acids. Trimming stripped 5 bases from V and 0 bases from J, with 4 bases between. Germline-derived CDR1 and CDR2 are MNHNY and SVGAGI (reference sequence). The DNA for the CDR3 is TGTGCCAGCAGTCAGACTAACTATGGCTACACCTTC. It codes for CASSQTNYGYTF.

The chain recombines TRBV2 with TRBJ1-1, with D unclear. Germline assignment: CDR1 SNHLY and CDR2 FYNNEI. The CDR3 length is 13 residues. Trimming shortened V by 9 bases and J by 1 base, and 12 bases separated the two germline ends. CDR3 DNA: TGTGCCAGTGTATGGAGAGGGAACACTGAAGCTTTCTTT. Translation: CASVWRGNTEAFF.